A selection of T cell receptor beta chains follows, all from one sample in a study of blood T cell repertoires in COVID-19. Using immunoSEQ multiplex PCR, the repertoire was profiled, and TCRdb retains in-frame clones only, with some absent. In the table there are some 68,000 clones, over 70% of which are singletons. The source material was peripheral blood. These receptors were taken from a human donor in a cohort sampled during active COVID-19. Both conserved end residues are part of each CDR3. D genes are given only for firm matches. Only part of the rows carry a size: once, few, many, or a class if the clone is expanded.

V,J,size,D,DNA,CDR3
TRBV27,TRBJ1-4,NA,NA,TGTGCCAGCAGTTTGGGGACCAGGGGCAGTGGGGAAAAACTGTTTTTT,CASSLGTRGSGEKLFF
TRBV5-1,TRBJ2-3,NA,TRBD1,TGCGCCAGCAGACGGGACAGGGTCACAGATACGCAGTATTTT,CASRRDRVTDTQYF
TRBV7-9,TRBJ2-2,NA,TRBD1,TGTGCCAGCAGCCCCCCGGGACAGGAACGATGGGAGCTGTTTTTT,CASSPPGQERWELFF
TRBV7-8,TRBJ2-7,NA,TRBD2,TGTGCCAGCAGCTTAGTGCGGGAGGGCCCGCAGTACTTC,CASSLVREGPQYF
TRBV18,TRBJ1-3,NA,NA,TGTGCCAGCTCCGGGGGGACTTCTGGAAACACCATATATTTT,CASSGGTSGNTIYF
TRBV7-8,TRBJ1-4,NA,NA,TGTGCCAGCAGCATGGGGGGGGGTGGGGAAAAACTGTTTTTT,CASSMGGGGEKLFF
TRBV10-1,TRBJ2-7,NA,NA,TGCGCCAGCAGTGATCCGGGACTCCCGAGAAGGGAGCAGTACTTC,CASSDPGLPRREQYF
TRBV4-2,TRBJ2-2,NA,NA,TGTGCCAGCAGCCAAGGGCCCAGGGAAACCGGGGAGCTGTTTTTT,CASSQGPRETGELFF
TRBV11-1,TRBJ2-1,NA,TRBD1,TGTGCCAGCAGCTCGACAGGGGAGTGGTACAATGAGCAGTTCTTC,CASSSTGEWYNEQFF
TRBV7-2,TRBJ2-4,few,TRBD2,TGTGCCAGCAGCTTAGTGACTAGCGGAGCCAAAAACATTCAGTACTTC,CASSLVTSGAKNIQYF
TRBV28,TRBJ1-2,NA,NA,TGTGCCAGCCTTACGGCAGGGACAAACCACTATGGCTACACCTTC,CASLTAGTNHYGYTF
TRBV27,TRBJ1-2,NA,TRBD1,TGTGCCAGCAGTCCTATGACAGGGGTAGTCTATGGCTACACCTTC,CASSPMTGVVYGYTF
TRBV7-8,TRBJ2-3,NA,TRBD2,TGTGCCAGCAGCCCAACAAGACTAGCGGGGGAAGGCACAGATACGCAGTATTTT,CASSPTRLAGEGTDTQYF
TRBV5-1,TRBJ2-3,NA,NA,TGCGCCAGCAGCTTCGGAGACCCCACAGATACGCAGTATTTT,CASSFGDPTDTQYF
TRBV20-1,TRBJ2-5,once,NA,TGCAGTGCTAGGAGAGTGGAGACCCAGTACTTC,CSARRVETQYF
TRBV28,TRBJ2-3,once,TRBD2,TGTGCCAGCCTTCCTTATCCTAGCGGGGTCACAGATACGCAGTATTTT,CASLPYPSGVTDTQYF
TRBV5-4,TRBJ2-3,once,TRBD2,TGTGCCAGCAGCTTGCGGGGGGGGACCTTCAAGGGAGATACGCAGTATTTT,CASSLRGGTFKGDTQYF
TRBV28,TRBJ1-2,NA,TRBD1,TGTGCCAGCAGCGCTACTTGGGGACAGGGTCCCTATGGCTACACCTTC,CASSATWGQGPYGYTF
TRBV11-2,TRBJ1-4,once,NA,TGTGCCAGCAGCTTAGAAATTTTTGGGCAGGGGTTTTTT,CASSLEIFGQGFF
TRBV30,TRBJ2-1,NA,TRBD2,TGTGCCTGGCAGGAACCGGGGGCGGGAGGCGAGGAGCAGTTCTTC,CAWQEPGAGGEEQFF
TRBV19,TRBJ2-7,NA,NA,TGTGCCAGTAGTATATCTGGACACGAGTCCTACGAGCAGTACTTC,CASSISGHESYEQYF
TRBV5-1,TRBJ2-3,NA,NA,TGCGCCAGCAGCTTGAGACTGGTCCCAGATACGCAGTATTTT,CASSLRLVPDTQYF
TRBV7-2,TRBJ2-1,NA,NA,TGTGCCAGCAGCTTAAGCCAACCGGGAGTCCATTTGTTCTTC,CASSLSQPGVHLFF
TRBV30,TRBJ2-5,NA,TRBD2,TGTGCCTGGAGCGTAACGGGGGGGACGTATAGTCAAGAGACCCAGTACTTC,CAWSVTGGTYSQETQYF
TRBV3-1/TRBV3-2,TRBJ1-1,NA,TRBD1,TGTGCCAGCAGCCGCCACGGACAGGGGCGTACTGAAGCTTTCTTT,CASSRHGQGRTEAFF
TRBV18,TRBJ1-4,once,NA,TGTGCCAGCTCACCAGGAAGGGGAAGGACTAATGAAAAACTGTTTTTT,CASSPGRGRTNEKLFF
TRBV27,TRBJ1-1,NA,NA,TGTGCCAGCAGTTTGGGGGGGTCCAACACTGAAGCTTTCTTT,CASSLGGSNTEAFF
TRBV21-1,TRBJ1-4,NA,NA,TGTGCCAGCACCCTACACCGACAGGGTGAAAAACTGTTTTTT,CASTLHRQGEKLFF
TRBV10-1,TRBJ1-5,NA,TRBD1,TGCGCCAGCAACTTACAGGGGGCTGGCAATCAGCCCCAGCATTTT,CASNLQGAGNQPQHF
TRBV3-1/TRBV3-2,TRBJ2-2,NA,TRBD2,TGTGCCAGCAGCCACGGGACTAGCGGGAGCTCTATCTCACAAAAGAACACCGGGGAGCTGTTTTTT,CASSHGTSGSSISQKNTGELFF
TRBV2,TRBJ2-5,NA,NA,TGTGCCAGCGCGGGACGGGAGCGGGAGACCCAGTACTTC,CASAGRERETQYF
TRBV19,TRBJ1-4,few,NA,TGTGCCAGTAGGTCGGGGGGGCCGGGAAATGAAAAACTGTTTTTT,CASRSGGPGNEKLFF
TRBV5-1,TRBJ1-4,NA,NA,TGCGCCAGCAGTCAGGGGCTAAATGAAAAACTGTTTTTT,CASSQGLNEKLFF
TRBV3-1/TRBV3-2,TRBJ2-5,NA,NA,TGTGCCAGCAGCCTTAGCGGCGATAAGGAAGAGACCCAGTACTTC,CASSLSGDKEETQYF
TRBV28,TRBJ2-5,once,NA,TGTGCCAGCAGAGGCGGGGTAGAGGAGACCCAGTACTTC,CASRGGVEETQYF
TRBV11-2,TRBJ2-1,once,TRBD2,TGTGCCAGCAGCTTCCTAGCGGGAGGTGGTGAGCAGTTCTTC,CASSFLAGGGEQFF
TRBV5-1,TRBJ2-1,NA,NA,TGCGCCAGCAGCACCCAGGGGACCTACAATGAGCAGTTCTTC,CASSTQGTYNEQFF
TRBV5-1,TRBJ2-3,NA,NA,TGCGCCAGCAGCTTTCTTGCAGATACGCAGTATTTT,CASSFLADTQYF
TRBV19,TRBJ2-7,NA,TRBD1,TGTGCCAGTAGTATCGGGACAGGGGGCCACTACGAGCAGTACTTC,CASSIGTGGHYEQYF
TRBV18,TRBJ2-2,NA,TRBD2,TGTGCCAGCTCACTTTCTACCCACCGACTAGCGGGAGAAGCCGGGGAGCTGTTTTTT,CASSLSTHRLAGEAGELFF
TRBV30,TRBJ1-4,NA,NA,TGTGCCTGGAGTACCTCTAGGCCAGCGAGGGGGGAAAAACTGTTTTTT,CAWSTSRPARGEKLFF
TRBV19,TRBJ1-2,NA,TRBD1,TGTGCCAGTGGGACAGGGACTCACTATGGCTACACCTTC,CASGTGTHYGYTF
TRBV5-5,TRBJ2-7,NA,NA,TGTGCCAGCAGCTTGTCGAGGACAGCTTCCTACGAGCAGTACTTC,CASSLSRTASYEQYF
TRBV18,TRBJ2-3,few,TRBD1,TGTGCCAGCTCATCTTCAGGACAGGGCGGATCAGATACGCAGTATTTT,CASSSSGQGGSDTQYF
TRBV7-2,TRBJ2-3,NA,TRBD1,TGTGCCAGCAGCTTTCCGACAGGGCCGAGCACAGATACGCAGTATTTT,CASSFPTGPSTDTQYF
TRBV5-5,TRBJ2-7,NA,TRBD1,TGTGCCAGCAGCGCGACCGGGACAGGGGCCTACGAGCAGTACTTC,CASSATGTGAYEQYF
TRBV7-8,TRBJ2-2,NA,TRBD1,TGTGCCAGCAGCGCCTGGGACAGGGGGAACACCGGGGAGCTGTTTTTT,CASSAWDRGNTGELFF
TRBV4-1,TRBJ2-7,NA,TRBD2,TGCGCCAGCAGCCCTGGCACTAGCGGGATTAATTACTACGAGCAGTACTTC,CASSPGTSGINYYEQYF
TRBV5-1,TRBJ2-3,NA,NA,TGCGCCAGCAGCGCTCTCAACCGGGTCGTCGGTACGCAGTATTTT,CASSALNRVVGTQYF
TRBV27,TRBJ2-3,NA,NA,TGTGCCAGCAGCTTGACTAGCACAGATACGCAGTATTTT,CASSLTSTDTQYF
TRBV30,TRBJ2-3,once,NA,TGTGCCTGGTGGGAGAGTGGTACGCAGTATTTT,CAWWESGTQYF
TRBV6-5,TRBJ1-1,few,NA,TGTGCCAGCAGTTACTCGAAGAGACTTGAAGCTTTCTTT,CASSYSKRLEAFF
TRBV4-1,TRBJ2-1,NA,TRBD2,TGCGCCAGCAGCCTCAACCCTAGCGGGGGGGCATTTTATGAGCAGTTCTTC,CASSLNPSGGAFYEQFF
TRBV28,TRBJ1-3,NA,TRBD1,TGTGCCAGCAGTTTCCCCGACAGGGCTGGAAACACCATATATTTT,CASSFPDRAGNTIYF
TRBV4-2,TRBJ1-6,NA,NA,TGTGCCAGCAGCCGAACCAGGAATTCACCCCTCCACTTT,CASSRTRNSPLHF
TRBV27,TRBJ2-2,NA,NA,TGTGCCAGCAGTTTCATCCCCGGGGAGCTGTTTTTT,CASSFIPGELFF
TRBV7-3,TRBJ2-5,NA,TRBD2,TGTGCCAGCAGCCTGGCTAGCGGGAATCGGGAGACCCAGTACTTC,CASSLASGNRETQYF
TRBV7-3,TRBJ1-1,NA,NA,TGTGCCAGCAGCCCTTCCCAAGCAACTGAAGCTTTCTTT,CASSPSQATEAFF